This T cell receptor beta chain derives from a study of regulatory T cells in long-lasting Graves disease. Library construction for TCR beta used iRepertoire HTBI primers and Arm-PCR of CDR3 regions. TCRdb used MiXCR to reprocess the multiplex PCR reads, holding one entry per CDR3 protein. Among under 800,000 distinct CDR3 sequences listed, around 17% were seen once. With 6 bases clipped from V and 7 bases from J, the junction kept 18 bases outside the gene matches. This CDR3 is 17 amino acids long. In germline, CDR1 is DFQATT, CDR2 SNEGSKA (reference sequence). Noted time point: newly diagnosed GD, antithyroid drugs for less than 3 months. From RNA extracted from PBMCs, the TCR library was made. This clonotype was picked up many times. The sample also formed part of further work on T cells in Graves' hyperthyroidism and ophthalmopathy. That source adds: Each diagnosis drew on symptoms, thyroxine, TRAb, thyroid ultrasound and orbital computed tomography findings.

The V call is TRBV20-1, the J call TRBJ2-2; 9 bases match TRBD1. The starting material was peripheral blood mononuclear cells (PBMCs), obtained at new diagnosis, from a patient treated with antithyroid drugs. This clonotype was sampled from a woman in her twenties or thirties with Graves disease. The CDR3 loop reads CSADRSGQGGGNGELFF. The CDR3 bases are TGCAGTGCCGATCGTTCGGGACAGGGTGGTGGGAACGGGGAGCTGTTTTTT.